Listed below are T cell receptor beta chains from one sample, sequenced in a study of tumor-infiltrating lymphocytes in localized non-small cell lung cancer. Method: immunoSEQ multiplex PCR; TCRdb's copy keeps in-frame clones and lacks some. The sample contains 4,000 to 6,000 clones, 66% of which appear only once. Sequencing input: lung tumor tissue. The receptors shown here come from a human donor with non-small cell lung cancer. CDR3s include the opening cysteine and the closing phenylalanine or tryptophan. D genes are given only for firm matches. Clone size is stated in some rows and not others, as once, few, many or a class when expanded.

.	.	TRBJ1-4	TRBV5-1	CASSSEATNEKLFF	TGCGCCAGCAGCTCGGAAGCAACTAATGAAAAACTGTTTTTT
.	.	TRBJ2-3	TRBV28	CASSLRADTQYF	TGTGCCAGCAGTTTGCGGGCAGATACGCAGTATTTT
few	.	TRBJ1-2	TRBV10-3	CAISYGYGYTF	TGTGCCATCAGTTATGGCTATGGCTACACCTTC
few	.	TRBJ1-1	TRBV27	CASSNGRSSTEAFF	TGTGCCAGCAGTAATGGGCGTTCGAGCACTGAAGCTTTCTTT
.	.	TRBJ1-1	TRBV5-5	CASSFAQNTEAFF	TGTGCCAGCAGCTTTGCGCAGAACACTGAAGCTTTCTTT
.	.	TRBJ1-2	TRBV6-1	CASSEAYGYTF	TGTGCCAGCAGTGAAGCCTATGGCTACACCTTC
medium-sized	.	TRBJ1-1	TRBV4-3	CASSPSRGAGTEAFF	TGCGCCAGCAGCCCCTCAAGAGGGGCGGGCACTGAAGCTTTCTTT
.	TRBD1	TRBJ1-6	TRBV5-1	CASSLDRDSPLHF	TGCGCCAGCAGCCTGGACAGGGATTCACCCCTCCACTTT
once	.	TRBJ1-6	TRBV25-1	CASSEYEGRDRSPLHF	TGTGCCAGCAGTGAATACGAGGGCAGGGATAGATCACCCCTCCACTTT
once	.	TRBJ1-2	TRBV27	CASSYQGARYTF	TGTGCCAGCAGTTACCAAGGGGCCCGCTACACCTTC
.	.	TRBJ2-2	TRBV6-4	CASSYSTGELFF	TGTGCCAGCAGTTACAGTACCGGGGAGCTGTTTTTT
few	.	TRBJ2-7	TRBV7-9	CASSRQDNSYEQYF	TGTGCCAGCAGCCGACAGGATAACTCCTACGAGCAGTACTTC
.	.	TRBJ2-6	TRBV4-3	CASSQDTGSGANVLTF	TGCGCCAGCAGCCAAGATACCGGGTCTGGGGCCAACGTCCTGACTTTC
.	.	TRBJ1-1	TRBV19	CASTISRTAGNTEAFF	TGTGCCAGTACCATCTCCCGGACAGCGGGGAACACTGAAGCTTTCTTT
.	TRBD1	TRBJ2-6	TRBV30	CAWSRDSFGANVLTF	TGTGCCTGGAGTAGGGACAGCTTTGGGGCCAACGTCCTGACTTTC
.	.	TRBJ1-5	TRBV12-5	CASGSDVAPQHF	TGTGCTAGTGGTTCCGATGTCGCCCCCCAGCATTTT
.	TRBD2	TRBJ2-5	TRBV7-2	CASSFHGSGSGETQYF	TGTGCCAGCAGCTTCCATGGTAGCGGGAGCGGGGAGACCCAGTACTTC